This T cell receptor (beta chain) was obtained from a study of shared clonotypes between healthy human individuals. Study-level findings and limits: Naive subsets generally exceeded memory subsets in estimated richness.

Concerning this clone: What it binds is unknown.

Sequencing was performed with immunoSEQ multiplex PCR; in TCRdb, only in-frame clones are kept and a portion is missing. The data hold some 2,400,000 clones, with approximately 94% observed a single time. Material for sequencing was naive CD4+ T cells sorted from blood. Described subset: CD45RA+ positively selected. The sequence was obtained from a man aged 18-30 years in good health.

The CDR3 sequence is CASSPRSGSGANVLTF. In nucleotides, the CDR3 is TGTGCCAGCAGCCCACGATCCGGCTCTGGGGCCAACGTCCTGACTTTC. The chain carries TRBV5-4 and TRBJ2-6; no clear D. Germline CDR1 and CDR2: SGHNT and YYREEE (reference sequence). This CDR3 has 16 amino acids. Trimming shortened V by 4 bases and J by 0 bases, and 11 bases separated the two germline ends.